The subject of this entry is one TCR beta chain. The CDR3 extends over 14 amino acids. The V end lost 6 bases, the J end lost 6 bases, and 15 bases lay between the germline ends. Germline V gives CDR1 DFQATT, CDR2 SNEGSKA (reference sequence). Alongside a J-beta primer mix, a sample-barcoded 5' primer served in a second PCR lasting roughly 7 to 11 cycles. Via MiXCR, TCRdb re-called the 5' RACE reads, giving one row per CDR3 protein. The repertoire holds over 1,500,000 distinct CDR3 sequences, roughly 49% seen once, with around 2.1% in the top ten. These data are taken from a study of blood T cells in healthy people across ages.

The sequence was collected from a woman between 40 and 55 years old in good health. Sequencing was performed on blood. The rearrangement uses TRBV20-1 and TRBJ1-6; D remains unclear. CDR3 residues: CSAPDRRPNSPLHF. DNA for the CDR3: TGCAGTGCACCCGACCGCCGCCCTAATTCACCCCTCCACTTT.